This T cell receptor (beta chain) came from a study of blood T cells in healthy people across ages. Comment on this clonotype: What it binds is unknown.

Regarding the study as a whole: Measured against age, TCR beta diversity per million T cells decreased in a roughly linear manner.

The V end was cut by 0 bases, the J end by 7 bases, with 13 bases between. CDR1 is PRHDT and CDR2 is FYEKMQ in the germline V gene (reference sequence). CDR3 length equals 15 residues. A sample-barcoded 5' primer and a J-beta primer mix were used in a second PCR of roughly 6 to 11 cycles. Each cDNA molecule carried a tag from a template-switch adaptor that contained 12 random nucleotides. TCRdb reprocessed the 5' RACE reads via MiXCR and lists one record per CDR3 protein. The profile shows more than 1.4 million distinct CDR3 sequences, around two fifths of them singletons. This receptor was obtained from a woman between 18 and 29 years old in good health. V gene TRBV13 combines with J gene TRBJ2-1; D is possibly TRBD2 (6 bases). Material: blood. This CDR3 reads CASSLGGARGNEQFF. The CDR3 coding sequence is TGTGCCAGCAGCTTAGGCGGGGCCCGGGGGAATGAGCAGTTCTTC.